This T cell receptor beta chain was recorded in a study of long-term antiretroviral therapy in people with HIV (dated by TCRdb to 2021 to 2024). Study-wide context: The earliest samples were collected roughly a decade before the 2015 WHO recommendation for immediate ART, at a time when ART was usually postponed until CD4 counts fell. Whether ART initiation and durable HIV suppression were associated with changes in peripheral blood TRB repertoire composition and diversity was tested in a retrospective serial study. A total of around 190 cryopreserved PBMC samples came from 25 to 30 adults with confirmed HIV infection and were collected serially over a mean of about six years (range 1-12). Of the roughly 32 participants with HIV, ten to eleven were female. No cross-contamination during QIAcube processing was shown when test extractions of a monoclonal T-cell line were performed alongside around 30 polyclonal samples.

Concerning this clone itself: What this receptor recognizes is not known. The sample holds no much larger clone one base away, and base qualities are not on file.

Sequencing of the TRB variable region was done with the immunoSEQ hsTCRB v3.0 assay at survey level resolution. The target sequencing depth for TRB was roughly 40,000-55,000 T-cell genomes per sample. An Illumina MiSeq with a v3 150-cycle kit was used to sequence the pooled TRB libraries. The authors' pipeline ran thus. Repertoire analysis was performed in R inside a reproducible Nextflow workflow that covered QC, data transformation and analysis. LymphoSeq2, an R package for exploring AIRR-Seq data, was used to implement the custom analyses. A few samples yielding fewer than 5000 total TRB sequences were excluded, leaving around 190 analyzed HIV repertoires. Among the roughly 200 retained HIV repertoires, 55 to 65 were collected before ART initiation and approximately 130 after ART initiation. Each repertoire was downsampled to 5000 TRB nucleotide sequences, and summary statistics were averaged across 100 downsampling iterations. The analysis kept only TRB sequences whose CDR3 regions were at least seven amino acids long. Two measures captured diversity: a Shannon entropy-derived clonality score and the Gini coefficient. Repertoire networks linked the top 5000 CDR3 amino acid sequences whenever two sequences differed by an edit distance of one. GLIPH2 predicted antigen specificity groups and MHC restriction for TRB CDR3 amino acid sequences. To flag known CMV, EBV, HIV or tissue antigen associations, CDR3 amino acid sequences were matched against VDJdb and McPAS-TCR. Pre-ART, post-ART and control groups were compared with Wilcoxon signed-rank tests and Holm-Bonferroni correction. The immuneACCESS repertoire file appears here via TCRdb, limited to in-frame rearrangements. These files lack a portion of the clones; in checked studies, under half of the deficit traces to unresolved V genes, and the cause of the others is not known. V and J calls and clone size follow that table, whereas D and trimming were derived from the DNA. The sample table lists 15,000 to 20,000 clones, roughly 80% of them with a count of one. The top ten clonotypes cover around 17% of the sample.

Per the germline V gene, MNHNS is the CDR1 and SASEGT is the CDR2. V drops 8 bases and J drops 2 bases, leaving 13 bases in between. Including cysteine and phenylalanine, the CDR3 has 15 amino acids. The entry retains the CDR3 DNA only, 45 bases that are in frame from base 1. On the study overall, not on this receptor specifically: Narrower CDR3 length ranges were observed in HIV repertoires than in controls, and an antigen-experienced repertoire with only a slight naive shift after ART was suggested by the network structure. Because pre-ART samples had limited cell numbers, unsorted PBMC were profiled rather than sorted CD4+ and CD8+ T cells. Expanded TRB clones identified before ART initiation dominated the repertoire at all time points, although this dominance fluctuated and declined in many PLHIV after ART. Limited PBMC availability meant only the TCR beta chain was sequenced, without alpha chain pairing. Starting ART was linked to a significant rise in TRB diversity, yet even after long-term ART the diversity remained significantly lower than in transplant donor controls. No data were available on ART adherence, viral resistance or therapy changes, limiting inferences about post-ART repertoire changes. The samples span the years 2004 to 2017, and the ART regimens used at that time may not be as effective as current regimens.

Inclusion was restricted to participants for whom at least one PBMC sample before ART initiation and at least two post-ART samples were available. Treatment was received in the United States of America by all participants with HIV. Before DNA extraction, cryopreserved samples of roughly 0.9-11 million PBMC were thawed and then washed. At the time of the earliest PBMC sample, participants with HIV were aged between roughly 23 and 60 years. Each participant contributed PBMC samples from 1-4 timepoints before ART initiation and 2-8 timepoints after ART initiation, with a median of 7 samples. For every participant, serial HIV viral load, CD4+ T-cell count, ART history and demographic data were obtained. Using a Qiagen kit on a QIAcube, genomic DNA was extracted from unsorted PBMC, with samples processed in batches of 12.

This chain joins TRBV6-1 to TRBJ2-6, and possibly TRBD2, on 5 matching bases. The material was unsorted PBMCs, obtained just before starting antiretroviral therapy. This TCR was sampled from a man aged 40-49 years with HIV. The CDR3: CASLPGKTGANVLTF. The nucleotide sequence reads as follows: TGTGCCAGCCTGCCGGGGAAAACTGGGGCCAACGTCCTGACTTTC.